This T cell receptor (beta chain) derives from a study of CD8 T cells in Susac syndrome. General study findings and limits: As the study acknowledged, the number of individuals in its TCR sequencing and HLA analysis was relatively small.

V was trimmed by 2 bases and J by 6 bases, leaving 8 bases between them. Germline-derived CDR1 and CDR2 are MDHEN and SYDVKM. The CDR3 runs to 12 residues. Points on this clonotype: Its antigen is still unknown.

CD8+ and CD4+ blood T cells underwent TCR beta sequencing. Random-hexamer reverse transcription was applied to roughly 0.5 to 1 ug RNA. Amplification of TCR beta CDR3 spanned 54 Vbeta and 13 Jbeta via immunoSEQ multiplex PCR. TCRdb re-analysed the immunoSEQ multiplex PCR reads in MiXCR, keeping a single row per CDR3 protein. The sample has about 200,000 distinct CDR3 sequences; around 95% are singletons. The specimen sequenced was CD4+ T cells from PBMCs. The source is a human donor with multiple sclerosis. V gene TRBV28 combines with J gene TRBJ2-7; D possibly matches TRBD1 or TRBD2 (5 bases each). CDR3 residues: CASSLPGREQYF. DNA of the CDR3: TGTGCCAGCAGTTTACCGGGGCGCGAGCAGTACTTC.